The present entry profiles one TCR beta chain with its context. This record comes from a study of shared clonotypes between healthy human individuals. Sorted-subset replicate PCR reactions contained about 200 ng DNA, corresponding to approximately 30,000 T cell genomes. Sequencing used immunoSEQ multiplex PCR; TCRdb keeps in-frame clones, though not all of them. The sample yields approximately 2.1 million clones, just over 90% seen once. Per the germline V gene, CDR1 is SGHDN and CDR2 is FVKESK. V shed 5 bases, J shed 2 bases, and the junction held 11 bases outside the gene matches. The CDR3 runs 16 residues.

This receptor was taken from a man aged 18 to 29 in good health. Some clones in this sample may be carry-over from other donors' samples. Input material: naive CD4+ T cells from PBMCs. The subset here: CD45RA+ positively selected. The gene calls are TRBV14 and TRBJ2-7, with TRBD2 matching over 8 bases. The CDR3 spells CASSTRTGGPPYEQYF. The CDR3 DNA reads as TGTGCCAGCAGCACACGGACGGGGGGGCCCCCCTACGAGCAGTACTTC.